The clone carrying this T cell receptor beta chain showed up just a few times. Its matching antigen is unknown. The germline CDR1 and CDR2 sequences are MNHEY and SVGEGT. V gave up 4 bases and J gave up 8 bases, with 11 bases separating them. The CDR3 runs 12 residues. The entry originates in a study of blood T cells in healthy people across ages. The study's findings and limits: Without sorted subsets, naive and antigen-experienced compartments could not be conclusively compared. The study lacked donor CMV status, which possibly confounded expanded clonotype changes.

For the second PCR, which ran for about 7 to 11 cycles, a sample-barcoded 5' primer and a J-beta primer mix were used. TCRdb processed the 5' RACE reads anew with MiXCR; each CDR3 protein has one entry. In the table there are over 1.5 million distinct CDR3 sequences, roughly 50% of which are singletons. The TCR comes from a woman aged 40 to 49 in good health. Specimen: blood. This chain joins TRBV6-2 or TRBV6-3 and TRBJ1-2; a possible D gene is TRBD1 (5 bases). The CDR3, as DNA: TGTGCCAGCAGTTCTGGGACGGCCGGCTACACCTTC. Its protein is CASSSGTAGYTF.